These 25 T cell receptor beta chains came from one sample sequenced in a study of blood T cell repertoires in COVID-19. Measured with immunoSEQ multiplex PCR; TCRdb has only the in-frame clones, and not every one. Of some 89,000 clones in the sample, around 80% were seen once. The specimen sequenced was peripheral blood. These receptors were obtained from a man between 70 and 80 years old with acute or convalescent COVID-19.

The chain combines TRBV6-5 with TRBJ2-2; the D gene is possibly TRBD2 (7 bases). Germline V gene data show CDR1 as MNHEY and CDR2 as SVGAGI. V was trimmed by 6 bases and J by 7 bases, leaving 18 bases between them. CDR3 length: 15 residues. Here the CDR3 DNA reads TGTGCCAGCAGGATGGGAGGGGGGTTGAGCGGGGAGCTGTTTTTT. Protein sequence: CASRMGGGLSGELFF.

V is TRBV4-1 and J is TRBJ1-3; D gene uncertain. Per germline, CDR1 MGHRA and CDR2 YSYEKL. The V and J ends lost 0 bases and 2 bases respectively, with 11 bases between them. The CDR3 runs to 16 residues. The CDR3: CASSQEWSQPGNTIYF. The CDR3 nucleotides are TGCGCCAGCAGCCAAGAATGGAGTCAGCCTGGAAACACCATATATTTT.

The chain couples TRBV19 to TRBJ1-5, with 7 bases identical to TRBD1. In germline, CDR1 is LNHDA, CDR2 SQIVND (reference sequence). V lost 3 bases, J lost 14 bases, and 7 bases stayed unmatched. CDR3 length: 12 residues. In DNA, the CDR3 is TGTGCCAGTAGTATGACAGGGCAATTTGAGCATTTT. It specifies CASSMTGQFEHF.

The V call is TRBV5-1, the J call TRBJ1-2; D gene ambiguous. Germline assignment: CDR1 SGHRS and CDR2 YFSETQ. The CDR3 has 13 amino acids. The V and J ends lost 0 bases and 2 bases respectively, with 5 bases between them. CDR3 region: CASSLELNYGYTF. In nucleotides, the CDR3 is TGCGCCAGCAGCTTGGAATTAAACTATGGCTACACCTTC.

The chain carries TRBV9 and TRBJ2-1, with D perhaps matching TRBD2 (7 bases). This CDR3 is 13 amino acids long. In germline, CDR1 is SGDLS, CDR2 YYNGEE. V lost 3 bases and J lost 8, with 12 bases in between. CDR3 in amino acids: CASSAGGWDEQFF. The CDR3 DNA sequence: TGTGCCAGCAGCGCGGGGGGCTGGGATGAGCAGTTCTTC.

J is TRBJ1-2 and V is TRBV14, with D uncertain. V lost 4 bases, J lost 2 bases, and 5 bases lay in between. Germline V gene data show CDR1 as SGHDN and CDR2 as FVKESK. This CDR3 contains 12 residues. The CDR3 DNA sequence: TGTGCCAGCAGCCTAAAAAACTATGGCTACACCTTC. Translated, it gives CASSLKNYGYTF. Looking up the rest from reference TRBV14 and TRBJ1-2 gives the full variable domain: EAGVTQFPSHSVIEKGQTVTLRCDPISGHDNLYWYRRVMGKEIKFLLHFVKESKQDESGMPNNRFLAERTGGTYSTLKVQPAELEDSGVYFCASSLKNYGYTFGSGTRLTVV.

This chain links TRBV3-1 (or the pseudogene TRBV3-2) with TRBJ2-3, with D possibly TRBD1 on 6 matching bases. The V end lost 2 bases, the J end lost 0 bases, and 18 bases lay between the germline ends. The germline V gene encodes CDR1 LGHDT and CDR2 YNNKEL (reference sequence). CDR3 length: 18 amino acids. The CDR3 sequence is CASSQSLPGHTSTDTQYF. The CDR3, as DNA: TGTGCCAGCAGCCAATCACTTCCGGGACATACGAGCACAGATACGCAGTATTTT.

The rearrangement links TRBV24-1 to TRBJ2-1, with 11 bases that match TRBD2. Trimming cost V 3 bases and J 8 bases; bases outside gene matches: 5. The CDR3 loop spans 15 amino acids. Per the germline V gene, CDR1 is KGHDR and CDR2 is SFDVKD. In DNA form, the CDR3 reads TGTGCCACCAGTGATCTAGCGGGGGGACTCTATGAGCAGTTCTTC. Translation gives CATSDLAGGLYEQFF.

The rearrangement joins TRBV7-6 to TRBJ2-7, with 10 bases identical to TRBD1. J lost 1 base, V lost 1 base, and 1 base had no gene match. Per the germline V gene, CDR1 is SGHVS and CDR2 is FNYEAQ. The CDR3 is 15 amino acids. The CDR3: CASSLGTGGSYEQYV. CDR3 DNA sequence: TGTGCCAGCAGCTTAGGGACAGGGGGGTCCTACGAGCAGTACGTC.

The chain has TRBV19 and TRBJ1-1, with unresolved D. The germline CDR1 and CDR2 sequences are LNHDA and SQIVND (reference sequence). The CDR3 covers 12 residues. V gave up 0 bases and J gave up 4 bases, with 3 bases separating them. The chain's CDR3 is CASSIDRTEAFF. CDR3 DNA: TGTGCCAGTAGTATAGATCGCACTGAAGCTTTCTTT.

J is TRBJ2-3 and V is TRBV18; D perhaps matches TRBD1 (5 bases). Germline lookup yields CDR1 KGHSH and CDR2 LQKENI. Trimming stripped 0 bases from V and 4 bases from J, with 8 bases between. The CDR3 length is 14 residues. The CDR3: CASSPPQASDTQYF. DNA of the CDR3: TGTGCCAGCTCACCACCACAGGCCTCAGATACGCAGTATTTT.

V and J are TRBV7-9 and TRBJ2-7, with D unresolved. The CDR3 length is 14 residues. Germline-derived CDR1 and CDR2 are SEHNR and FQNEAQ (reference sequence). V shed 1 base and J shed 2 bases, with 9 bases lying between them. As DNA, the CDR3 is TGTGCCAGCAGCTTAGACGGCGGTGCCTACGAGCAGTACGTC. Protein: CASSLDGGAYEQYV.

This clone was recorded only once. The rearrangement links TRBV5-1 to TRBJ1-1, with 9 bases aligning to TRBD1. V lost 3 bases, J lost 4 bases, and 7 bases stayed unmatched. The germline CDR1 and CDR2 sequences are SGHRS and YFSETQ. CDR3 length: 15 amino acids. The CDR3 DNA reads as TGCGCCAGCAGCTCGGGGACAGGGTGGGGCACTGAAGCTTTCTTT. Translation gives CASSSGTGWGTEAFF.

The V gene is TRBV27, the J gene TRBJ2-7; possibly TRBD2 for D (5 bases). Trimming stripped 4 bases from V and 6 bases from J, with 16 bases between. Germline CDR1 reads MNHEY; CDR2 reads SMNVEV (reference sequence). The CDR3 loop spans 14 amino acids. The CDR3: CASSYRLRRGEQYF. CDR3 sequence (DNA): TGTGCCAGCAGTTACCGACTCCGCCGGGGCGAGCAGTACTTC.

The chain combines TRBV28 with TRBJ2-7; tentatively, D is TRBD1 (5 bases). CDR1 MDHEN and CDR2 SYDVKM come from the germline V gene. V was shortened by 5 bases and J by 0 bases, with 11 bases between the two germline ends. The CDR3 length is 14 residues. Written as DNA, the CDR3 is TGTGCCAGCAGTACACAGGCCCGCTCCTACGAGCAGTACTTC. Residues: CASSTQARSYEQYF.

This clone was recorded a few times. The chain carries TRBV27 and TRBJ2-3, with 11 bases matching TRBD2. The germline V gene encodes CDR1 MNHEY and CDR2 SMNVEV (reference sequence). This CDR3 has 16 amino acids. Trimming cost V 2 bases and J 3 bases; bases outside gene matches: 4. CDR3 in amino acids: CASSLLAGGFTDTQYF. In nucleotides, the CDR3 is TGTGCCAGCAGTTTACTAGCGGGGGGATTTACAGATACGCAGTATTTT.

The genes are TRBV15 and TRBJ2-1, with a tentative D call TRBD2 (5 bases). The germline CDR1 and CDR2 sequences are LNHNV and YYDKDF (reference sequence). The V end lost 3 bases, the J end lost 6 bases, and 12 bases lay between the germline ends. CDR3 length: 14 amino acids. This chain's CDR3 is CATSSSRTLNEQFF. DNA for the CDR3: TGTGCCACCAGCAGTAGTAGGACTCTCAATGAGCAGTTCTTC.

V and J are TRBV5-1 and TRBJ2-7; TRBD1 agrees at 7 bases. Germline V gives CDR1 SGHRS, CDR2 YFSETQ. The junction had 5 bases not matched to a gene; V was cut back by 0 bases and J by 8 bases. The CDR3 runs to 13 residues. The CDR3 reads CASSLGQGRQQYF. Written as DNA, the CDR3 is TGCGCCAGCAGCTTGGGACAGGGAAGGCAGCAGTACTTC.

The CDR3 region has the DNA TGTGCCAGCAGCCTTTCCTCCGGGACAGGGGCTGGAAACACCATATATTTT. It yields the protein CASSLSSGTGAGNTIYF. The rearrangement uses TRBV7-2 and TRBJ1-3; 10 nucleotides match TRBD1. Germline CDR1 SGHTA, CDR2 FQGNSA. The CDR3 loop spans 17 amino acids. The trim removed 5 bases at V and 2 bases at J, leaving 9 bases unmatched.

The rearrangement joins TRBV16 to TRBJ2-1; TRBD2 agrees at 13 bases. V shed 4 bases and J 8 bases; nucleotides not matched to a gene: 8. The germline V gene has CDR1 KGHSY and CDR2 FQNENV. This CDR3 is built from 16 residues. The CDR3 nucleotides read TGTGCCAGCAGCCTCAATCGGGGGACTAGCGGGGATGAGCAGTTCTTC. Translated, it gives CASSLNRGTSGDEQFF.

The CDR3 nucleotides are TGCAGTGCTAGTGGGGGGGGAAATTCACCCCTCCACTTT. Translation gives CSASGGGNSPLHF. J is TRBJ1-6 and V is TRBV20-1; tentative D call: TRBD1 (5 bases). This CDR3 has 13 amino acids. From germline, CDR1 is DFQATT and CDR2 SNEGSKA (reference sequence). V lost 3 bases and J 7 bases, leaving 10 bases between the germline ends.

V is TRBV6-5 and J is TRBJ1-2; D remains ambiguous. This CDR3 is 12 amino acids long. The V end was cut by 6 bases, the J end by 4 bases, with 9 bases between. Per the germline V gene, CDR1 is MNHEY and CDR2 is SVGAGI. In DNA form, the CDR3 reads TGTGCCAGCAGAGATGGCCTCTATGGCTACACCTTC. Protein product: CASRDGLYGYTF.

The CDR3, as DNA: TGCGCCAGCAGTGGACAGGGGGTCCGGGAGGAAAAACTGTTTTTT. It specifies CASSGQGVREEKLFF. The V call is TRBV5-1, the J call TRBJ1-4, with 10 nucleotides matching TRBD1. J gave up 8 bases and V 5 bases, and 9 bases lay outside the gene matches. Germline loops: CDR1 SGHRS, CDR2 YFSETQ. The CDR3 length is 15 residues.

V and J are TRBV5-5 and TRBJ1-4; D is unresolved. The ends were cut back, 5 bases at V and 0 bases at J, with 14 bases in the middle. Germline V gene sequence: CDR1 SGHKS, CDR2 YYEKEE (reference sequence). The CDR3 covers 16 residues. CDR3: CASSFGKISTNEKLFF. The CDR3 region has the DNA TGTGCCAGCAGTTTCGGGAAAATTTCAACTAATGAAAAACTGTTTTTT.

There are a few counts of this clone. This chain links TRBV27 with TRBJ1-1, with 10 bases aligning to TRBD1. This CDR3 comprises 17 residues. J lost 3 bases, V lost 2 bases, and 9 bases had no gene match. CDR1 and CDR2 from the germline V gene are MNHEY and SMNVEV (reference sequence). CDR3 residues: CASSLVWDRGRDTEAFF. The CDR3 nucleotides are TGTGCCAGCAGTTTAGTTTGGGACAGGGGCCGGGACACTGAAGCTTTCTTT.